A selection of T cell receptor beta chains follows, all from one sample in a study of cytotoxic CD8 clonotypes in ibrutinib-treated CLL. Profiled with immunoSEQ multiplex PCR; TCRdb holds only in-frame clones, not every one. The data show around 250,000 clones, 60% to 75% seen once. The sequenced sample was PBMCs, obtained after 24 months of ibrutinib treatment. The origin of the receptors is a human donor with chronic lymphocytic leukemia. CDR3s include the opening cysteine and the closing phenylalanine or tryptophan. A D gene is named only where the DNA matches it firmly.

>TRBV4-1|-|TRBJ1-1
CASSQDIREPAFF
>TRBV29-1|-|TRBJ1-2
CSVQGYGYGYTF
>TRBV7-3|TRBD1|TRBJ2-7
CASRGRGPEQYF
>TRBV5-1|-|TRBJ2-7
CASSLARSHRDEQYF
>TRBV19|TRBD2|TRBJ2-7
CASSMAGGAYEQYF
>TRBV28|-|TRBJ2-7
CASSLLAREESEQYF
>TRBV7-8|TRBD2|TRBJ2-1
CASSSRLAGAGEQFF
>TRBV2|TRBD1|TRBJ2-3
CASSAGQGTDTQYF
>TRBV27|-|TRBJ2-1
CASGLYNEQFF
>TRBV21-1|-|TRBJ1-1
CASNTEAFF
>TRBV6-1|-|TRBJ1-5
CASSVGIDPNQPQHF
>TRBV9|TRBD2|TRBJ2-2
CASSGSGTSNGELFF
>TRBV13|TRBD2|TRBJ2-7
CASQTLAGGNEQYF
>TRBV6-6|TRBD2|TRBJ2-7
CASRDKREHSYEQYF
>TRBV13|-|TRBJ1-3
CASSSSTGAGNTIYF
>TRBV10-1|-|TRBJ2-2
CASENRANGELFF
>TRBV7-3|-|TRBJ2-5
CASTPLVLGTQYF
>TRBV28|TRBD1|TRBJ1-1
CASENRGLNTEAFF
>TRBV10-3|-|TRBJ1-1
CAISGRVDTEAFF
>TRBV5-4|-|TRBJ2-1
CASSPGSYNEQFF
>TRBV5-4|TRBD2|TRBJ2-1
CASSPGPSGTNEQFF
>TRBV7-2|-|TRBJ1-3
CASSLVSGENSGNTIYF
>TRBV7-9|-|TRBJ2-7
CASSFRGEQYF
>TRBV28|TRBD2|TRBJ2-1
CASPGGPPYNEQFF
>TRBV29-1|TRBD2|TRBJ2-2
CSVGRSSGMGELFF
>TRBV4-3|-|TRBJ1-2
CASSQQTAYGYTF
>TRBV7-6|-|TRBJ2-7
CASSSDVLRDTYEQYF
>TRBV7-9|TRBD2|TRBJ2-5
CASSPRSGRTETQYF
>TRBV19|TRBD2|TRBJ2-1
CASSTLAGVGEQFF
>TRBV5-1|-|TRBJ2-3
CASRKDWNADTQYF
>TRBV5-6|-|TRBJ2-2
CASSLSGELFF
>TRBV27|TRBD1|TRBJ2-1
CASSLDSDRTYNEQFF
>TRBV4-1|TRBD2|TRBJ2-5
CASSQDWGGVETQYF
>TRBV6-6|TRBD2|TRBJ2-1
CASRTPGLAGHNEQFF
>TRBV14|-|TRBJ2-3
CASSPIVGRTDTQYF
>TRBV6-5|-|TRBJ2-7
CASSYGPQGWHEQYF
>TRBV28|TRBD1|TRBJ1-2
CASNHDRAYGYTF
>TRBV30|-|TRBJ1-3
CAWSGSHRAGNTIYF
>TRBV7-2|-|TRBJ2-1
CASSLEAVSYNEQFF
>TRBV19|-|TRBJ2-3
CASSDGSLVRDTQYF
>TRBV5-1|-|TRBJ1-1
CASSLEGGLEAFF
>TRBV19|TRBD1|TRBJ1-2
CASRRAGQNYGYTF
>TRBV9|-|TRBJ2-2
CASSVTTGTGELFF
>TRBV11-2|TRBD1|TRBJ1-1
CATQTGGKTEAFF
>TRBV9|TRBD2|TRBJ2-1
CASSVLAGDEQFF
>TRBV10-1|-|TRBJ1-1
CASSELENTEAFF
>TRBV6-6|-|TRBJ2-3
CASSYRPPPSTDTQYF
>TRBV30|-|TRBJ2-7
CAWSFVGYEQYF
>TRBV4-2|TRBD2|TRBJ2-1
CASSQALSGRTYNEQFF
>TRBV10-3|-|TRBJ1-1
CAISPGESTTEAFF
>TRBV5-1|TRBD2|TRBJ2-1
CASSLLAGVGNEQFF
>TRBV7-2|-|TRBJ2-1
CASSSGGLKNNEQFF
>TRBV27|TRBD1|TRBJ1-2
CASSPGQGDYGYTF
>TRBV7-2|TRBD2|TRBJ2-7
CASSTLSLAGNYEQYF